One and the same sample provided the 5 T cell receptor beta chains below, sequenced in a study of T cells after yellow fever vaccination. TCRdb re-called the 5' RACE reads through MiXCR, storing one row per CDR3 protein. The sample includes 450,000 to 550,000 distinct CDR3 sequences, roughly a fifth of them seen just once. The sample in question was PBMCs, obtained less than 25 days after the first yellow fever vaccination. The receptor set was obtained from a man younger than 35 who received the YFV17D yellow fever vaccine.

This clonotype has only a few counts. The chain joins TRBV4-3 to TRBJ2-5; 10 bases match TRBD2. This CDR3 has 16 amino acids. V was clipped by 2 bases and J by 5 bases; unmatched bases: 8. CDR1 is LGHNA, CDR2 YSLEER, per germline. The CDR3 here is CASSQSLIAGGETQYF. The CDR3 bases are TGCGCCAGCAGCCAATCGTTGATAGCGGGGGGTGAGACCCAGTACTTC.

The J gene is TRBJ2-4, the V gene TRBV6-1; D is ambiguous. The CDR3 is 14 amino acids. V gave up 6 bases and J gave up 0 bases, with 9 bases separating them. The germline V gene encodes CDR1 MNHNS and CDR2 SASEGT. CDR3: CASSQHLAKNIQYF. The CDR3 DNA follows: TGTGCCAGCAGCCAGCACCTAGCCAAAAACATTCAGTACTTC.

The rearrangement links TRBV2 to TRBJ1-5, with D unresolved. Germline-derived CDR1 and CDR2 are SNHLY and FYNNEI. The CDR3 runs to 13 residues. Trimming took 4 bases from V and 7 from J, leaving 11 bases between them. The CDR3 region is CASSAEREQPQHF. The CDR3 DNA reads TGTGCCAGCAGTGCGGAGAGGGAGCAGCCCCAGCATTTT.

This clonotype was detected ten times or more. The CDR3 loop reads CSALAGASTDTQYF. CDR3 sequence (DNA): TGCAGTGCTCTTGCCGGGGCGAGCACAGATACGCAGTATTTT. The chain joins TRBV20-1 to TRBJ2-3; D is perhaps TRBD1 or TRBD2 (5 bases each). Trimming shortened V by 5 bases and J by 0 bases, and 12 bases separated the two germline ends. Germline assignment: CDR1 DFQATT and CDR2 SNEGSKA (reference sequence). This CDR3 is 14 amino acids long.

The J gene is TRBJ1-1, the V gene TRBV7-2; 7 nucleotides line up with TRBD1. With V trimmed by 5 bases and J by 0 bases, 6 bases remained unmatched. This CDR3 has 15 residues. Looked up from germline, CDR1 is SGHTA and CDR2 is FQGNSA. In nucleotides, the CDR3 is TGTGCCAGCAGCCGAGGACAGGCGCTGAACACTGAAGCTTTCTTT. Translation gives CASSRGQALNTEAFF.